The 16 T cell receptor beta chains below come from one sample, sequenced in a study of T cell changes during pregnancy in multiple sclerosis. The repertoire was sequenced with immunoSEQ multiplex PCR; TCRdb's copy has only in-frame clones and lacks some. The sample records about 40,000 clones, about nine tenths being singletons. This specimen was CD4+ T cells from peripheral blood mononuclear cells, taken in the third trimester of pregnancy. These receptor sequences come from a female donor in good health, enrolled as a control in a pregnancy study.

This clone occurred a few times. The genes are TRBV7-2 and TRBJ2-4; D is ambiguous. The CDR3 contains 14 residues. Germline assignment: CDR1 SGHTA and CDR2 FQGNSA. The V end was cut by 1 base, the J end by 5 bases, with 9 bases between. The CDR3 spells CASSLVIAENIQYF. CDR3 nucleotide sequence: TGTGCCAGCAGCTTAGTGATCGCAGAAAACATTCAGTACTTC.

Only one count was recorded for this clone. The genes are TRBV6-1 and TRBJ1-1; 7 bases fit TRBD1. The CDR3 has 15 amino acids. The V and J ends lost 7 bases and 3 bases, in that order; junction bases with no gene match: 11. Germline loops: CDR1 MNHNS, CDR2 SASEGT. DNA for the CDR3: TGTGCCAGCACCTGGGGTGACAGGGTGGACACTGAAGCTTTCTTT. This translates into CASTWGDRVDTEAFF.

CDR3 DNA: TGTGCCAGCAGTCGACCGGGACAGGGGGTGGTCGGTGAAGCCCAGCATTTT. This codes for CASSRPGQGVVGEAQHF. This chain connects TRBV28 to TRBJ1-5; TRBD1 matches 11 bases. With V trimmed by 5 bases and J by 11 bases, 17 bases remained unmatched. The length of the CDR3 is 17 residues. The germline V gene has CDR1 MDHEN and CDR2 SYDVKM. The entire variable domain, with the rest obtained from reference TRBV28 and TRBJ1-5, is as follows: DVKVTQSSRYLVKRTGEKVFLECVQDMDHENMFWYRQDPGLGLRLIYFSYDVKMKEKGDIPEGYSVSREKKERFSLILESASTNQTSMYLCASSRPGQGVVGEAQHFGDGTRLSIL.

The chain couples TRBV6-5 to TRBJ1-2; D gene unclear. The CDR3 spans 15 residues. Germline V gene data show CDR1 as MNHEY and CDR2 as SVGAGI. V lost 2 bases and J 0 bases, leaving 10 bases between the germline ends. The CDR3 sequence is CASSYTEGANYGYTF. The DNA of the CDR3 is TGTGCCAGCAGTTACACGGAGGGAGCTAACTATGGCTACACCTTC.

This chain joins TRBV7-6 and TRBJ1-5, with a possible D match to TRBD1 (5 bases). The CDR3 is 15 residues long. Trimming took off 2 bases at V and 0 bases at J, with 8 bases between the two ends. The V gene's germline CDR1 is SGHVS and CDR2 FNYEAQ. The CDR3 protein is CASSLRGYSNQPQHF. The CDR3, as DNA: TGTGCCAGCAGCTTAAGGGGATATAGCAATCAGCCCCAGCATTTT.

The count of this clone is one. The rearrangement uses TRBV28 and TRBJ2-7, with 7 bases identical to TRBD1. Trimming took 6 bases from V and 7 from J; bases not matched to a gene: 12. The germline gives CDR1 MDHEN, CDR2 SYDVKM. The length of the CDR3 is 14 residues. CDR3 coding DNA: TGTGCCAGCAGCGATTCAAGGGGGCGGAGGGAGCAGTACTTC. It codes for CASSDSRGRREQYF.

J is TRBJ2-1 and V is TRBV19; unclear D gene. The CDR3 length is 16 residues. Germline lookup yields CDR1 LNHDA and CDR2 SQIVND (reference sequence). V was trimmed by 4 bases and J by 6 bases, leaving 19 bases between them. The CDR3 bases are TGTGCCAGTAGTAGACCTCGTAGTACAGTTGGCAATGAGCAGTTCTTC. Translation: CASSRPRSTVGNEQFF.

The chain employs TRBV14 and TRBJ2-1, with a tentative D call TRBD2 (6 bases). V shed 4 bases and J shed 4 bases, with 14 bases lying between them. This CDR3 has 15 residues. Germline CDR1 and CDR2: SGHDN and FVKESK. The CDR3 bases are TGTGCCAGCAGCCGCGGGGTAGCGACTTACAATGAGCAGTTCTTC. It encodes CASSRGVATYNEQFF.

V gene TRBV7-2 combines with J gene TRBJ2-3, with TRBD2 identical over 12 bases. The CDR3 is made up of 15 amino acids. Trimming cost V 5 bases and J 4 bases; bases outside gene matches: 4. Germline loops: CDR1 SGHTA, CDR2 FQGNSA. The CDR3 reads CASSPLAGGPDTQYF. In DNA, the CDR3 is TGTGCCAGCAGCCCACTAGCGGGAGGTCCAGATACGCAGTATTTT.

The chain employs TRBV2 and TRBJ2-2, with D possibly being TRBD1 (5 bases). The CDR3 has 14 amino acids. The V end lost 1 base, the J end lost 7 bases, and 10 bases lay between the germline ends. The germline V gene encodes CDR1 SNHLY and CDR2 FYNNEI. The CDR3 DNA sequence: TGTGCCAGCAGTGAAGTCCCCAGGGACGGGGAGCTGTTTTTT. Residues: CASSEVPRDGELFF.

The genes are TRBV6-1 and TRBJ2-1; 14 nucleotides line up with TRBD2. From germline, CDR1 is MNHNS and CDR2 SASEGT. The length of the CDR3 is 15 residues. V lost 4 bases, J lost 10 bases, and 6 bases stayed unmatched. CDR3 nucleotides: TGTGCCAGCAGTGCCGGGACTAGCGGGGGCAGGGAGCAGTTCTTC. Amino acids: CASSAGTSGGREQFF.

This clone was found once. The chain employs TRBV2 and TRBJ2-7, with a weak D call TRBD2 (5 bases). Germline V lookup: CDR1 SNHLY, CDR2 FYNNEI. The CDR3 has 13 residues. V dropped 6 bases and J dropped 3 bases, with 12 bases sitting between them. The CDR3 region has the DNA TGTGCCAGCAGCCAAATAGGGAGCTACGAGCAGTACTTC. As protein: CASSQIGSYEQYF.

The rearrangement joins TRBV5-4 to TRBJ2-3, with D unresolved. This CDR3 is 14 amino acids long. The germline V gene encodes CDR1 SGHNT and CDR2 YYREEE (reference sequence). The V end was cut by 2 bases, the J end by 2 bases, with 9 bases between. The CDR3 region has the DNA TGTGCCAGCAGCTTTTGGGTAGCCACAGATACGCAGTATTTT. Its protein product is CASSFWVATDTQYF.

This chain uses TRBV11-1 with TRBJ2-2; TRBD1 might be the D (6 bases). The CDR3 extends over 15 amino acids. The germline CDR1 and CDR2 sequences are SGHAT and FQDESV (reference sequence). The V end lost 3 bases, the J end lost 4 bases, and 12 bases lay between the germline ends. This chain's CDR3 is CASSFDRTVTGELFF. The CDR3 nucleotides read TGTGCCAGCAGCTTCGACAGGACCGTCACCGGGGAGCTGTTTTTT.

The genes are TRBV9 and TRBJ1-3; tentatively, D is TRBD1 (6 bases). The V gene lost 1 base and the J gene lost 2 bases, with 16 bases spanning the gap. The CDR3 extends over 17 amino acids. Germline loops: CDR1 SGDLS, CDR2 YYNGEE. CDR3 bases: TGTGCCAGCAGCGTAAAAGGGGGGGGGTTGGCTGGAAACACCATATATTTT. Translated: CASSVKGGGLAGNTIYF.

The CDR3 is CASSIRGGNQPQHF. In DNA, the CDR3 is TGTGCCAGTAGTATCAGGGGTGGCAATCAGCCCCAGCATTTT. V is TRBV19 and J is TRBJ1-5; perhaps TRBD1 as D (6 bases). From germline, CDR1 is LNHDA and CDR2 SQIVND (reference sequence). V was shortened by 3 bases and J by 2 bases, with 8 bases between the two germline ends. The CDR3 contains 14 residues.